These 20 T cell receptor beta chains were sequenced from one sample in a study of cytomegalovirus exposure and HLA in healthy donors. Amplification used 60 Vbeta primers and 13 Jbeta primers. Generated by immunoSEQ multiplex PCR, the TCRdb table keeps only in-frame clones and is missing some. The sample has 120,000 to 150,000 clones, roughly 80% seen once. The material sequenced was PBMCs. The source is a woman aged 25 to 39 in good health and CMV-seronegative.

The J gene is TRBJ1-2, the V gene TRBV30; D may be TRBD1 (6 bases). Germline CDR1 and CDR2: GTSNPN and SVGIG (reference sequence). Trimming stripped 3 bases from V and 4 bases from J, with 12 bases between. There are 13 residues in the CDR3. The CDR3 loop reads CAWSAQGSYGYTF. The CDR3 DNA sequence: TGTGCCTGGAGCGCACAGGGCTCCTATGGCTACACCTTC.

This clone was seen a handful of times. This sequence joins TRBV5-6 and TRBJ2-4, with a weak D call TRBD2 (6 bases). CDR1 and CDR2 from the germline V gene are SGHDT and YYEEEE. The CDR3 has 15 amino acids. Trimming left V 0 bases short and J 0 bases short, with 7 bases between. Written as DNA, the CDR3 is TGTGCCAGCAGCTTGGGGGGGGTAGCCAAAAACATTCAGTACTTC. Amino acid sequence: CASSLGGVAKNIQYF.

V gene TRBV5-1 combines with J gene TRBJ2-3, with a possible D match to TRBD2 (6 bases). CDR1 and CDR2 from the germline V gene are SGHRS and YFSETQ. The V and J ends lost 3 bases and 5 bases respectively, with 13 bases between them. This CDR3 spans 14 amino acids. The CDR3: CASSSVGLLDTQYF. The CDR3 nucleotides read TGCGCCAGCAGCTCTGTGGGACTCCTAGATACGCAGTATTTT.

The CDR3 reads CASSKDGTGGEGEKLFF. The CDR3 coding sequence is TGTGCCAGCAGCAAAGACGGGACAGGGGGCGAGGGTGAAAAACTGTTTTTT. The rearrangement joins TRBV21-1 to TRBJ1-4; the table's D call TRBD1 went unverified against the DNA. TRBV21-1 is noted as a pseudogene. The CDR3 is 17 residues long.

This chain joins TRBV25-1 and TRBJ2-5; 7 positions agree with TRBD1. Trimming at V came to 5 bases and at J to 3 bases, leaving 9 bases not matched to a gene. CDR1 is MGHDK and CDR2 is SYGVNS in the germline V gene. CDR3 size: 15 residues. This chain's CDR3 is CASSSLMGQKETQYF. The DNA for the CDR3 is TGTGCCAGCAGTTCCTTAATGGGACAGAAAGAGACCCAGTACTTC.

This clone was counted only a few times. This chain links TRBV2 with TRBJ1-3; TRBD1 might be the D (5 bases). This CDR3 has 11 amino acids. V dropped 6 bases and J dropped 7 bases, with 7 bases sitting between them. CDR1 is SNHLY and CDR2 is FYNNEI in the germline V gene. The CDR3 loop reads CASRRGNTIYF. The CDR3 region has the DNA TGTGCCAGCAGGCGGGGGAACACCATATATTTT.

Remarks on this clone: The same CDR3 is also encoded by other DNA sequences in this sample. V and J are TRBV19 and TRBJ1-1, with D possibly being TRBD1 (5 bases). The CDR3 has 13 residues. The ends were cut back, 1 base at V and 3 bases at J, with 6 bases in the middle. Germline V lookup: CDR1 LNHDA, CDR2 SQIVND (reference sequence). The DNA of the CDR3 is TGTGCCAGTAGTATAGGCAGGGACACTGAAGCTTTCTTT. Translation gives CASSIGRDTEAFF.

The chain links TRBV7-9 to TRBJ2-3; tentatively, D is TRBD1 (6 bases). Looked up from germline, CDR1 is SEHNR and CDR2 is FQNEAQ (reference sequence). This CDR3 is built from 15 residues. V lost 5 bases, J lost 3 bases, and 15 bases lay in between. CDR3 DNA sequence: TGTGCCAGCAGCCTGGACAGCCTTAGGACAGATACGCAGTATTTT. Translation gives CASSLDSLRTDTQYF. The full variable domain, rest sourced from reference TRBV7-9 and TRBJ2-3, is DTGVSQNPRHKITKRGQNVTFRCDPISEHNRLYWYRQTLGQGPEFLTYFQNEAQLEKSRLLSDRFSAERPKGSFSTLEIQRTEQGDSAMYLCASSLDSLRTDTQYFGPGTRLTVL.

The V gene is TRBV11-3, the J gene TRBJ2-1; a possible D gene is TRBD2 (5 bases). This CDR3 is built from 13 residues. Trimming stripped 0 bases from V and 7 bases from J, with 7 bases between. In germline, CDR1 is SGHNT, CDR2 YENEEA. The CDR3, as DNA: TGTGCCAGCAGCTTAGAGAGGGCGAATGAGCAGTTCTTC. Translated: CASSLERANEQFF.

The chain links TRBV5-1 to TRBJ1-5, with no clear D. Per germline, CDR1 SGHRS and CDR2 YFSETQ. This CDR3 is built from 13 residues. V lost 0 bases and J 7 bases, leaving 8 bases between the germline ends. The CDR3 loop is CASSLAGRQPQHF. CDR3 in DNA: TGCGCCAGCAGCTTGGCCGGGAGGCAGCCCCAGCATTTT.

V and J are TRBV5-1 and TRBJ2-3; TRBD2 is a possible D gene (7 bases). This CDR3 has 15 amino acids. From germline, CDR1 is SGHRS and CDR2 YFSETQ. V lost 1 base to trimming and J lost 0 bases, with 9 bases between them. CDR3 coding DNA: TGCGCCAGCAGCTTGCCGGGGGGCAGCACAGATACGCAGTATTTT. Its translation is CASSLPGGSTDTQYF.

The CDR3 spells CASSLTGQDKIEQFF. In DNA form, the CDR3 reads TGTGCCAGCAGCCTTACGGGACAGGACAAGATTGAGCAGTTCTTC. V usage is TRBV9 and J usage is TRBJ2-1; 8 positions match TRBD1. Germline CDR1 and CDR2: SGDLS and YYNGEE. This CDR3 comprises 15 residues. V shed 4 bases, J shed 9 bases, and the junction held 12 bases outside the gene matches.

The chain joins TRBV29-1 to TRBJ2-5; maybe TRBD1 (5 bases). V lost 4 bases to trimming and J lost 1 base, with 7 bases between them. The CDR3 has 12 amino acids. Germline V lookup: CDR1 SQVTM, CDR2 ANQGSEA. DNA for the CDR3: TGCAGCGTTGGGCAGGGCCAAGAGACCCAGTACTTC. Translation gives CSVGQGQETQYF.

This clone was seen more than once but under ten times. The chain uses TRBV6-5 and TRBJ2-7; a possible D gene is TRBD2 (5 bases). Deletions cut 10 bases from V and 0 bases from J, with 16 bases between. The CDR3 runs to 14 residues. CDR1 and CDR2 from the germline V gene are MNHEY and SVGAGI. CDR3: CATAPSRPSYEQYF. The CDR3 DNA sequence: TGTGCCACTGCCCCTAGCCGACCCTCCTACGAGCAGTACTTC.

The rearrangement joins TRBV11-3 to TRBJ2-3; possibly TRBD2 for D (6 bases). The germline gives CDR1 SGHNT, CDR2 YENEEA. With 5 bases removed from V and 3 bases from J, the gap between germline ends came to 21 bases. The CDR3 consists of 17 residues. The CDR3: CASSIGAAGRWTDTQYF. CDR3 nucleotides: TGTGCCAGCAGCATAGGGGCCGCGGGACGATGGACAGATACGCAGTATTTT.

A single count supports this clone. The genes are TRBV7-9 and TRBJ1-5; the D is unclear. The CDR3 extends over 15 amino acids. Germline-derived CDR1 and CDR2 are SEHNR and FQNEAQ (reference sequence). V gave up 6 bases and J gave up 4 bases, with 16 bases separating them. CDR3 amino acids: CASSIGGQLNQPQHF. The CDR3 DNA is TGTGCCAGCAGTATTGGAGGCCAGCTGAATCAGCCCCAGCATTTT.

DNA of the CDR3: TGCGCCAGCAGCCCCCGACAGGGATCCTACGAGCAGTACTTC. This codes for CASSPRQGSYEQYF. The rearrangement joins TRBV4-1 to TRBJ2-7, with 7 nucleotides matching TRBD1. CDR1 is MGHRA and CDR2 is YSYEKL in the germline V gene. The CDR3 runs to 14 residues. After removal of 4 bases from V and 1 base from J, the junction contained 4 bases not matched to a gene.

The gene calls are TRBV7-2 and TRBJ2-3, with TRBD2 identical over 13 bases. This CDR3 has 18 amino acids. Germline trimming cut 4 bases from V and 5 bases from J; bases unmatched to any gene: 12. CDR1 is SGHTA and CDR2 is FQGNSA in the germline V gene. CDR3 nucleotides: TGTGCCAGCAGCTCCGGGACTAGCGGGGTTGGTGTTGTAGATACGCAGTATTTT. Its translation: CASSSGTSGVGVVDTQYF.

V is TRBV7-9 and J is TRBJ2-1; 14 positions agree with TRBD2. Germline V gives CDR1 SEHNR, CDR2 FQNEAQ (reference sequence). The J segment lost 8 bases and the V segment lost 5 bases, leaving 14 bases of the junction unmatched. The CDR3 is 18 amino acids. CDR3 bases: TGTGCCAGCAGCCCAGACATTGGGACTAGCGGGGGTTCGGATGAGCAGTTCTTC. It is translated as CASSPDIGTSGGSDEQFF. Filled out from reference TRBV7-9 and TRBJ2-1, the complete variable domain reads DTGVSQNPRHKITKRGQNVTFRCDPISEHNRLYWYRQTLGQGPEFLTYFQNEAQLEKSRLLSDRFSAERPKGSFSTLEIQRTEQGDSAMYLCASSPDIGTSGGSDEQFFGPGTRLTVL.

This CDR3 is CASSSIQNIQYF. CDR3 DNA: TGTGCCAGCTCGAGCATTCAAAACATTCAGTACTTC. The chain carries TRBV18 and TRBJ2-4, with unresolved D. The CDR3 spans 12 residues. Germline-derived CDR1 and CDR2 are KGHSH and LQKENI. V gave up 6 bases and J gave up 5 bases, with 8 bases separating them.